A single sample is the source of the 5 T cell receptor beta chains below, sequenced in a study of T cells in Graves' hyperthyroidism and ophthalmopathy (dated by TCRdb to the late 2010s). Receptor amplification or capture employed multiplex PCR. The sequencer listed for this sample is Illumina HiSeq 2000. TCR beta CDR3 regions were amplified from RNA transcripts. The TCR CDR3 was subjected to a first round of RT-PCR using the HTBI primer set and the Qiagen OneStep RT-PCR kit. The public reads were reprocessed in TCRdb via fastp at Q25 and MiXCR, keeping in-frame beta chains. Every CDR3 protein is listed once, alongside the most common genes and DNA of its rows. The sample has approximately 420,000 distinct CDR3 sequences on record, approximately 15% of them singletons. Around a third of the sample is taken by the ten largest. Specimen: blood. The receptors derive from a woman under 40 with Graves' hyperthyroidism.

This clonotype showed up many times. The CDR3 bases are TGTGCCAGCAGTTTCCTACCCCAACTCCTAGCGGGAGGCACCGGGGAGCTGTTTTTT. Translating it yields CASSFLPQLLAGGTGELFF. The chain joins TRBV28 to TRBJ2-2, with TRBD2 matching 11 bases. This CDR3 has 19 amino acids. The J segment lost 4 bases and the V segment lost 3 bases, leaving 13 bases of the junction unmatched. CDR1 and CDR2 (germline): MDHEN, SYDVKM.

Ten or more counts support this clonotype. V gene TRBV7-9 combines with J gene TRBJ2-1, with 9 nucleotides matching TRBD2. CDR3 size: 18 residues. Germline loops: CDR1 SEHNR, CDR2 FQNEAQ (reference sequence). With V trimmed by 5 bases and J by 1 base, 12 bases remained unmatched. The CDR3 DNA is TGTGCCAGCAGCACCTCGCCGCGGGGGGGGTATTCCTACAATGAGCAGTTCTTC. Protein: CASSTSPRGGYSYNEQFF.

This chain uses TRBV29-1 with TRBJ2-3, with 9 positions matching TRBD2. The V gene end was trimmed by 2 bases and the J gene end by 3 bases; junction bases not matched to a gene: 6. Germline V CDR1 and CDR2: SQVTM, ANQGSEA. This CDR3 region has 15 residues. The CDR3 bases are TGCAGCGTTGAAAAGGTAGCGGGAGCTACAGATACGCAGTATTTT. It encodes CSVEKVAGATDTQYF.

This clonotype has ten or more counts. The rearrangement uses TRBV20-1 and TRBJ2-3; TRBD2 matches 10 bases. Germline trimming cut 0 bases from V and 3 bases from J; bases unmatched to any gene: 6. CDR1 is DFQATT, CDR2 SNEGSKA, per germline (reference sequence). This CDR3 is 16 amino acids long. CDR3 DNA: TGCAGTGCTAGAGACCCTCTAGCGGGAGAGACAGATACGCAGTATTTT. Translating it yields CSARDPLAGETDTQYF.

This clonotype was found many times. The V call is TRBV30, the J call TRBJ2-7; no firm D call. This CDR3 contains 14 residues. CDR1 is GTSNPN and CDR2 is SVGIG in the germline V gene (reference sequence). V was shortened by 0 bases and J by 6 bases, with 15 bases between the two germline ends. The CDR3 nucleotides read TGTGCCTGGAGTGTACTAAACAGTCGGGTCGAGCAGTACTTC. Protein product: CAWSVLNSRVEQYF.